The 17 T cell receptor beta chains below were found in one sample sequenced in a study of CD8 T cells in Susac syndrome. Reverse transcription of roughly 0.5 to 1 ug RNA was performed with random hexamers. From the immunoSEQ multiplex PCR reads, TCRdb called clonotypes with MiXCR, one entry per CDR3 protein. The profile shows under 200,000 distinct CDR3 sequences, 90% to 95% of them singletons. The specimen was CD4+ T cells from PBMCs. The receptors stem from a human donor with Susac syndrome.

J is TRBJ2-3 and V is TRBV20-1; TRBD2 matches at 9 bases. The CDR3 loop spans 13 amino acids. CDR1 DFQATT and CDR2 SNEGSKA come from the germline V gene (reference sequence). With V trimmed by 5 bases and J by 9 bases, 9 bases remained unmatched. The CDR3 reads CSAPVPSGVTQYF. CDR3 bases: TGCAGTGCTCCTGTCCCTAGCGGGGTGACGCAGTATTTT.

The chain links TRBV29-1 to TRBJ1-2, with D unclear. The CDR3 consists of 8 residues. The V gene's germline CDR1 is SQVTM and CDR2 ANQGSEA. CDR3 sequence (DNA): TGCAGGATTTATGGCTACACCTTC. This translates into CRIYGYTF. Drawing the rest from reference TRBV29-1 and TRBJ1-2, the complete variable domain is SAVISQKPSRDICQRGTSLTIQCQVDSQVTMMFWYRQQPGQSLTLIATANQGSEATYESGFVIDKFPISRPNLTFSTLTVSNMSPEDSSIYLCRIYGYTFGSGTRLTVV.

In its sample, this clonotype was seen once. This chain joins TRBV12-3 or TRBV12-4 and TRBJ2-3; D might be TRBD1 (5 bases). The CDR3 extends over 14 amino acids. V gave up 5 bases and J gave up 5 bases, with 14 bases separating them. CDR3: CASSRTLMQDTQYF. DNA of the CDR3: TGTGCCAGCAGTCGGACACTCATGCAAGATACGCAGTATTTT.

CDR3 bases: TGCAGCGTGACTGTCAGCGGGGGCTACGAGCAGTACTTC. It translates to CSVTVSGGYEQYF. This chain connects TRBV29-1 to TRBJ2-7; 8 nucleotides align to TRBD2. Germline loops: CDR1 SQVTM, CDR2 ANQGSEA. The CDR3 runs 13 residues. Germline trimming cut 6 bases from V and 3 bases from J; bases unmatched to any gene: 7.

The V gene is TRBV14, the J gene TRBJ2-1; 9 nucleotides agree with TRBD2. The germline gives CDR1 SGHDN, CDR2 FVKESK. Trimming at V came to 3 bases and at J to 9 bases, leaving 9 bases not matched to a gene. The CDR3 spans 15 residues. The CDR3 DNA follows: TGTGCCAGCAGCCAGAATCTAGCGGGGTTCGGTGAGCAGTTCTTC. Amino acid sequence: CASSQNLAGFGEQFF.

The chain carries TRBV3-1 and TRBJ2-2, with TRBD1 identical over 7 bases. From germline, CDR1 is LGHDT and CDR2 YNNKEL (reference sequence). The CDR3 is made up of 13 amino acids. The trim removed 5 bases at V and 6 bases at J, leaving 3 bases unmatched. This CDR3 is CASSETGAGELFF. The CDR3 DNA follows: TGTGCCAGCAGCGAAACAGGGGCCGGGGAGCTGTTTTTT.

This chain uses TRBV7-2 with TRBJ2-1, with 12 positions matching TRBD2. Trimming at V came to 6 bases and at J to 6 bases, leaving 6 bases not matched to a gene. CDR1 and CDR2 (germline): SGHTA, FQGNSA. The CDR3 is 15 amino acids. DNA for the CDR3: TGTGCCAGCAGACAGACTAGCGGGGGCGCCAATGAGCAGTTCTTC. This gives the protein CASRQTSGGANEQFF.

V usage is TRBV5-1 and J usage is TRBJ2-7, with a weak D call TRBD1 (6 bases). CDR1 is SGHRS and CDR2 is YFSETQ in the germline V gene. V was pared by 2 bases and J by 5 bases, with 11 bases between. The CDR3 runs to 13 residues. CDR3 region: CASSFPRGNEQYF. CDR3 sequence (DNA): TGCGCCAGCAGCTTTCCCAGGGGCAACGAGCAGTACTTC.

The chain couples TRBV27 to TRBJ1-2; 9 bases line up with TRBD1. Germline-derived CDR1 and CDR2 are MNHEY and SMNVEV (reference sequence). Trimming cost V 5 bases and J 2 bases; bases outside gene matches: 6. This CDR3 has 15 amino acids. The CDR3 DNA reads TGTGCCAGCAGTCCTCTGGACAGGGGAAACTATGGCTACACCTTC. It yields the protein CASSPLDRGNYGYTF.

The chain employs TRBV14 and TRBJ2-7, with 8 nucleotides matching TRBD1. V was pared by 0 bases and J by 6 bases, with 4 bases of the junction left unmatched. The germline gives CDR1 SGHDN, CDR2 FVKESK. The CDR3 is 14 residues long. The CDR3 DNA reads TGTGCCAGCAGCCAAGACCGGACAGGGATCGAGCAGTACTTC. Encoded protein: CASSQDRTGIEQYF.

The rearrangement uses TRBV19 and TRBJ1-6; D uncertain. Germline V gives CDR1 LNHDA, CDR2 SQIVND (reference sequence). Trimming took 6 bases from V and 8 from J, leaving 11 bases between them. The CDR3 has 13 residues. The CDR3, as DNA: TGTGCCAGTAGGCGCCAGGAACATTCACCCCTCCACTTT. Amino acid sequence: CASRRQEHSPLHF.

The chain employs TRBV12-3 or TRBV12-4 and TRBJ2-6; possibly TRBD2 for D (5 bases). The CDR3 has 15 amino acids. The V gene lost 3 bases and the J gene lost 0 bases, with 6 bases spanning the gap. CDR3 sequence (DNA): TGTGCCAGCAGTTTTGGAGGCTCTGGGGCCAACGTCCTGACTTTC. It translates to CASSFGGSGANVLTF.

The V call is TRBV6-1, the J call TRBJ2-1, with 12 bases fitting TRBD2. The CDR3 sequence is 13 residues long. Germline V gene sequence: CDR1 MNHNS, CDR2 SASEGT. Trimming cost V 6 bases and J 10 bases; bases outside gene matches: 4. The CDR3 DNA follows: TGTGCCAGCAGGATAACTAGCGGGGGGGAGCAGTTCTTC. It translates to CASRITSGGEQFF.

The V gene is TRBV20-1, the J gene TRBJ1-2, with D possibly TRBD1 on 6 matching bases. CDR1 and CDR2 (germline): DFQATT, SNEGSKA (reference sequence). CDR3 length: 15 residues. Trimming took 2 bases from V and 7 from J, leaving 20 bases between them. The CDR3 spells CSARPSRQGISGYTF. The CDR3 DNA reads TGCAGTGCTAGACCATCCAGGCAGGGGATTAGTGGCTACACCTTC.

CDR3 sequence reads: CASSFGGDGELFF. CDR3 nucleotide sequence: TGTGCCAGCAGTTTTGGGGGAGACGGGGAGCTGTTTTTT. The gene calls are TRBV12-3 or TRBV12-4 and TRBJ2-2; possibly TRBD1 or TRBD2 for D (5 bases each). This CDR3 has 13 amino acids. V was cut by 3 bases and J by 7 bases, with 9 bases left in between.

The CDR3 loop is CASSHRGRRETQYF. CDR3 bases: TGTGCCAGCAGCCACAGGGGGCGCAGGGAGACCCAGTACTTC. The V and J genes are TRBV7-6 and TRBJ2-5; 9 nucleotides line up with TRBD1. The CDR3 is 14 residues long. V was clipped by 5 bases and J by 5 bases; unmatched bases: 6. The V gene's germline CDR1 is SGHVS and CDR2 FNYEAQ. The variable domain in full, completed from reference TRBV7-6 and TRBJ2-5, reads GAGVSQSPRYKVTKRGQDVALRCDPISGHVSLYWYRQALGQGPEFLTYFNYEAQQDKSGLPNDRFSAERPEGSISTLTIQRTEQRDSAMYRCASSHRGRRETQYFGPGTRLLVL.

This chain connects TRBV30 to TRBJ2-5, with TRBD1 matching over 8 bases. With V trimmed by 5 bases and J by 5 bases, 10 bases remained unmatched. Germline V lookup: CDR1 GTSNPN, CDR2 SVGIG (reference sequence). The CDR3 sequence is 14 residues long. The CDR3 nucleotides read TGTGCCTGGGCCAACAGGGGGTGGAGTGAGACCCAGTACTTC. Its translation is CAWANRGWSETQYF.